This is a list of T cell receptor beta chains from one sample in a study of cytomegalovirus exposure and HLA in healthy donors. Libraries were prepared by immunoSEQ multiplex PCR; TCRdb keeps only in-frame clonotypes and omits some of them. The data hold tens of thousands of clones, with about 79% observed a single time. The sequencing sample was made of PBMCs. The receptors were gathered from a woman aged 40 to 50 in good health and CMV-seronegative. The conserved cysteine and the conserved F or W are not part of the CDR3 here. Fields, in order: V gene, J gene, CDR3 protein.

TRBV5-1	TRBJ1-2	ASSPTDSNYGYT
TRBV6-1	TRBJ2-7	ASSERGISYEQY
TRBV28	TRBJ2-1	ASSSPGLAGYNEQF
TRBV28	.	ASSSRDTGSYEQY
TRBV18	TRBJ2-5	ASSHPGQGQETQY
TRBV5-4	TRBJ2-1	ASSWAGTNNEQF
TRBV5-8	TRBJ2-2	ASSLGVGASTGELF
TRBV11-2	TRBJ2-7	ASSSAPGGEQY
TRBV19	TRBJ2-1	ASTPGTGEASGRGEQF
TRBV5-8	TRBJ1-5	ASSLPGGYSNQPQH
TRBV29-1	TRBJ2-3	SLRGQFGADTQY
TRBV18	TRBJ1-2	ASSPPGQYYGYT
TRBV6-1	TRBJ1-4	ASSVSGTGDEKLF
TRBV7-9	TRBJ1-1	ASSLAFKGGTEAF
TRBV7-9	TRBJ2-2	ASSPHRDANTGELF
TRBV18	TRBJ2-5	ASSPPTGGWETQY
TRBV27	TRBJ2-1	ASSFGLAAYNEQF
TRBV5-1	TRBJ1-2	ASSLEARGANYGYT
TRBV30	TRBJ1-2	AWSRRTGGEGYGYT
TRBV5-4	TRBJ2-1	ASSAKMTGGGYNEQF
TRBV2	TRBJ1-3	ASSAGRSGNTIY
TRBV2	TRBJ1-2	ASSEVDRGYYGYT
TRBV4-3	TRBJ2-1	ASSQGPLEDEQF
TRBV5-6	TRBJ2-7	ASSGALRSLDEQY
TRBV15	TRBJ2-1	ATSIDSHNEQF
TRBV5-5	TRBJ2-1	ASSWDIRSYNEQF
TRBV29-1	TRBJ2-1	SVADSNEQF
TRBV20-1	TRBJ2-7	TTGGAKQY
TRBV7-9	TRBJ2-7	ASSLVDLRGEQY
TRBV2	TRBJ2-1	ASSPNLAGSNEQF
TRBV9	TRBJ2-7	ASSPGQGVSEQY
TRBV7-6	TRBJ2-7	ASSPSATSGGPPYEQY
TRBV5-4	TRBJ1-3	ASSPVSGARSGNTIY
TRBV7-8	TRBJ2-7	ASSLGDNEQY
TRBV27	TRBJ2-1	ASSLLAGYNEQF
TRBV15	TRBJ1-2	ATSSGGYGYT
TRBV4-3	TRBJ1-2	ASVSGYT
TRBV9	TRBJ1-4	ASSTSGGPLEKLF
TRBV19	TRBJ1-4	ASSFWTGDEKLF
TRBV5-6	TRBJ2-5	ASSSGLEETQY